These 30 T cell receptor beta chains share one sample of origin, sequenced in a study of radiotherapy plus CTLA-4 blockade in lung cancer. Method: immunoSEQ multiplex PCR; TCRdb's copy keeps in-frame clones and lacks some. The sample lists roughly 75,000 clones, roughly four fifths seen once, with approximately 0.77% in the top ten. The source was peripheral blood, collected from a patient treated with radiotherapy plus ipilimumab. The receptors stem from a human donor with non-small cell lung cancer who had stable disease on radiotherapy plus ipilimumab.

The CDR3 is CASSPRGGRTEETQYF. The CDR3 bases are TGTGCCAGCAGCCCTAGAGGCGGGAGGACGGAAGAGACCCAGTACTTC. The chain couples TRBV7-9 to TRBJ2-5, with TRBD2 matching over 8 bases. CDR1 is SEHNR, CDR2 FQNEAQ, per germline (reference sequence). With 5 bases clipped from V and 3 bases from J, the junction kept 11 bases outside the gene matches. The CDR3 sequence is 16 residues long.

This clone was observed a single time. The V gene is TRBV13, the J gene TRBJ2-3, with TRBD2 identical over 11 bases. Germline V gene sequence: CDR1 PRHDT, CDR2 FYEKMQ (reference sequence). The CDR3 spans 20 residues. Trimming cost V 2 bases and J 4 bases; bases outside gene matches: 17. CDR3 loop: CASSLYRRTSGQTGADTQYF. The DNA for the CDR3 is TGTGCCAGCAGCTTATACCGGCGGACTAGCGGGCAAACTGGGGCAGATACGCAGTATTTT.

The chain is built from TRBV30 and TRBJ1-2; the D is unclear. The CDR3 sequence is 11 residues long. Deletions cut 1 base from V and 3 bases from J, with 3 bases between. Germline CDR1 reads GTSNPN; CDR2 reads SVGIG (reference sequence). The chain's CDR3 is CAWSGYYGYTF. The DNA for the CDR3 is TGTGCCTGGAGTGGATACTATGGCTACACCTTC.

J is TRBJ1-1 and V is TRBV6-6, with D maybe TRBD1 (6 bases). Trimming removed 0 bases from V and 1 base from J, with 6 bases in between. Germline V gives CDR1 MNHNY, CDR2 SVGAGI (reference sequence). The CDR3 consists of 14 residues. CDR3 coding DNA: TGTGCCAGCAGTTACTCGACAGGGAACACTGAAGCTTTCTTT. Protein sequence: CASSYSTGNTEAFF.

V and J are TRBV9 and TRBJ1-1; D not certain. The CDR3 is 16 residues long. CDR1 and CDR2 from the germline V gene are SGDLS and YYNGEE. V gave up 4 bases and J gave up 1 base, with 17 bases separating them. The CDR3 DNA follows: TGTGCCAGCAGCCCTTCGAGGGTGGCAAGGAACACTGAAGCTTTCTTT. It specifies CASSPSRVARNTEAFF.

The genes are TRBV5-1 and TRBJ1-2; unclear D gene. The CDR3 consists of 14 residues. The V end was cut by 0 bases, the J end by 7 bases, with 13 bases between. Per the germline V gene, CDR1 is SGHRS and CDR2 is YFSETQ. CDR3 sequence reads: CASSLVWPTIGYTF. The CDR3 DNA is TGCGCCAGCAGCTTGGTTTGGCCAACTATTGGCTACACCTTC.

Of note for this clone: Other nucleotide sequences from this sample produce the same CDR3. V is TRBV6-1 and J is TRBJ1-4, with D unresolved. CDR1 is MNHNS, CDR2 SASEGT, per germline. Trimming took off 6 bases at V and 0 bases at J, with 8 bases between the two ends. The CDR3 loop spans 14 amino acids. CDR3 coding DNA: TGTGCCAGCAGAACAGAGGCAACTAATGAAAAACTGTTTTTT. Translation gives CASRTEATNEKLFF.

The chain joins TRBV9 to TRBJ2-3; 9 nucleotides align to TRBD2. This CDR3 is 16 amino acids long. The ends lost 0 bases at V and 2 bases at J; junction bases unmatched: 4. From germline, CDR1 is SGDLS and CDR2 YYNGEE. The CDR3 loop reads CASSVAASGATDTQYF. The CDR3 coding sequence is TGTGCCAGCAGCGTAGCCGCTAGCGGGGCCACAGATACGCAGTATTTT.

This clone was detected only a few times. The rearrangement uses TRBV15 and TRBJ2-7; the match to TRBD2 covers 9 bases. With 0 bases clipped from V and 3 bases from J, the junction kept 6 bases outside the gene matches. Germline CDR1 is LNHNV and CDR2 is YYDKDF (reference sequence). CDR3 size: 16 residues. CDR3 sequence (DNA): TGTGCCACCAGCAGAGAGTCGGGGACTAGCTTCTACGAGCAGTACTTC. Its protein is CATSRESGTSFYEQYF. Variable domain in full (rest from reference TRBV15 and TRBJ2-7): DAMVIQNPRYQVTQFGKPVTLSCSQTLNHNVMYWYQQKSSQAPKLLFHYYDKDFNNEADTPDNFQSRRPNTSFCFLDIRSPGLGDTAMYLCATSRESGTSFYEQYFGPGTRLTVT.

This sequence joins TRBV7-2 and TRBJ1-2, with D possibly TRBD1 on 6 matching bases. V was clipped by 1 base and J by 2 bases, with 11 bases between them. The CDR3 spans 15 residues. Per the germline V gene, CDR1 is SGHTA and CDR2 is FQGNSA. CDR3 region: CASSLDPGANYGYTF. The CDR3 coding sequence is TGTGCCAGCAGCTTAGACCCGGGGGCCAACTATGGCTACACCTTC.

The chain uses TRBV30 and TRBJ1-2; 9 bases line up with TRBD1. The CDR3 runs to 15 residues. The trim removed 2 bases at V and 5 bases at J, leaving 9 bases unmatched. Germline V lookup: CDR1 GTSNPN, CDR2 SVGIG (reference sequence). This chain's CDR3 is CAWSPPGQGVYGYTF. In DNA form, the CDR3 reads TGTGCCTGGAGTCCACCGGGACAGGGTGTATATGGCTACACCTTC. The full variable domain, in which reference TRBV30 and TRBJ1-2 provide the parts outside the CDR3, is SQTIHQWPATLVQPVGSPLSLECTVEGTSNPNLYWYRQAAGRGLQLLFYSVGIGQISSEVPQNLSASRPQDRQFILSSKKLLLSDSGFYLCAWSPPGQGVYGYTFGSGTRLTVV.

As regards this clone: A read error may produce the germline difference seen at one junction end. The CDR3 DNA reads as TGTGCTAGCAGCCAACCACAGGGGGGAGAGACCCAGTACTTC. Residues: CASSQPQGGETQYF. The gene calls are TRBV7-7 and TRBJ2-5; 8 bases agree with TRBD1. This CDR3 is built from 14 residues. Germline-derived CDR1 and CDR2 are SSHAT and FNYEAQ (reference sequence).

The V and J genes are TRBV7-8 and TRBJ2-7; D is possibly TRBD1 (5 bases). The V gene's germline CDR1 is SGHVS and CDR2 FQNEAQ. The length of the CDR3 is 13 residues. The V end was cut by 7 bases, the J end by 2 bases, with 12 bases between. DNA for the CDR3: TGTGCCAGCACCCTCCACAGGCCCTACGAGCAGTACTTC. This encodes CASTLHRPYEQYF.

The V and J genes are TRBV2 and TRBJ2-1; 10 bases line up with TRBD2. With 6 bases clipped from V and 9 bases from J, the junction kept 11 bases outside the gene matches. CDR1 SNHLY and CDR2 FYNNEI come from the germline V gene. The CDR3 runs 15 residues. DNA for the CDR3: TGTGCCAGCAGCCCTCTAGCGGGGGCGAGGGGTGAGCAGTTCTTC. Translating gives CASSPLAGARGEQFF.

The chain links TRBV7-2 to TRBJ2-5; D remains unclear. Germline-derived CDR1 and CDR2 are SGHTA and FQGNSA. V was clipped by 3 bases and J by 2 bases, with 7 bases between them. The CDR3 has 13 residues. CDR3 loop: CASSFGRQETQYF. The CDR3 coding sequence is TGTGCCAGCAGCTTTGGTAGACAAGAGACCCAGTACTTC.

The V call is TRBV28, the J call TRBJ1-2; D not resolved. Per the germline V gene, CDR1 is MDHEN and CDR2 is SYDVKM. The CDR3 spans 11 residues. The V and J ends lost 2 bases and 4 bases respectively, with 2 bases between them. CDR3 amino acids: CASSLSYGYTF. In DNA, the CDR3 is TGTGCCAGCAGTTTAAGCTATGGCTACACCTTC.

This chain connects TRBV9 to TRBJ2-6; unclear D gene. The germline gives CDR1 SGDLS, CDR2 YYNGEE. The CDR3 is 13 amino acids. Trimming cost V 0 bases and J 3 bases, with 1 base left between them. The DNA for the CDR3 is TGTGCCAGCAGCGTAGTTGGGGCCAACGTCCTGACTTTC. Translating it yields CASSVVGANVLTF.

V and J are TRBV19 and TRBJ1-2, with 8 bases aligning to TRBD1. The CDR3 runs 13 residues. Germline CDR1 reads LNHDA; CDR2 reads SQIVND (reference sequence). Trimming removed 10 bases from V and 1 base from J; junction bases left unmatched: 5. DNA of the CDR3: TGTGCCACCCAGGACAGGGTTAACTATGGCTACACCTTC. It yields the protein CATQDRVNYGYTF.

This clone occurred a few times. The chain employs TRBV15 and TRBJ1-5; 7 nucleotides align to TRBD1. The germline V gene encodes CDR1 LNHNV and CDR2 YYDKDF (reference sequence). The CDR3 length is 15 residues. Trimming removed 0 bases from V and 10 bases from J; junction bases left unmatched: 9. The CDR3 sequence is CATSREQTGRQPQHF. The CDR3 bases are TGTGCCACCAGCAGAGAACAGACAGGGAGGCAACCCCAGCATTTT.

V is TRBV30 and J is TRBJ2-5; D is unresolved. The CDR3 contains 13 residues. CDR1 and CDR2 (germline): GTSNPN, SVGIG (reference sequence). The V and J ends lost 5 bases and 2 bases respectively, with 12 bases between them. The CDR3 sequence: CAWARRLQETQYF. In DNA form, the CDR3 reads TGTGCCTGGGCACGACGGCTACAAGAGACCCAGTACTTC.

This clone was detected only once. This chain uses TRBV4-1 with TRBJ1-2; D is ambiguous. CDR1 is MGHRA, CDR2 YSYEKL, per germline. The V and J ends lost 0 bases and 4 bases respectively, with 12 bases between them. This CDR3 has 15 amino acids. CDR3 in DNA: TGCGCCAGCAGCCAAGAAAGGCGCACCAGCTATGGCTACACCTTC. Its translation: CASSQERRTSYGYTF.

The rearrangement links TRBV5-1 to TRBJ2-7; 9 bases match TRBD2. In germline, CDR1 is SGHRS, CDR2 YFSETQ. The CDR3 sequence is 15 residues long. The ends lost 0 bases at V and 2 bases at J; junction bases unmatched: 3. The chain's CDR3 is CASSLDGGRAYEQYF. Here the CDR3 DNA reads TGCGCCAGCAGCTTGGACGGCGGGAGGGCCTACGAGCAGTACTTC.

The gene calls are TRBV19 and TRBJ2-3, with 8 bases matching TRBD2. CDR3 length: 16 residues. From germline, CDR1 is LNHDA and CDR2 SQIVND (reference sequence). V shed 6 bases, J shed 2 bases, and the junction held 10 bases outside the gene matches. CDR3 DNA sequence: TGTGCCAGTAGCCCATTCACAGCGGGAGCCACAGATACGCAGTATTTT. Its translation: CASSPFTAGATDTQYF.

This clone has just a few counts. The chain uses TRBV19 and TRBJ2-2, with unresolved D. The CDR3 covers 15 residues. V was cut by 7 bases and J by 3 bases, with 15 bases left in between. Germline V gene data show CDR1 as LNHDA and CDR2 as SQIVND (reference sequence). The DNA of the CDR3 is TGTGCCAGTACCCCTGGTCGTAGGGACACCGGGGAGCTGTTTTTT. Residues: CASTPGRRDTGELFF.

V usage is TRBV4-1 and J usage is TRBJ2-7, with unresolved D. The V and J ends lost 0 bases and 0 bases respectively, with 12 bases between them. The CDR3 totals 16 residues. The germline V gene has CDR1 MGHRA and CDR2 YSYEKL. In nucleotides, the CDR3 is TGCGCCAGCAGCCAAGAAACGGCGATTAGCTCCTACGAGCAGTACTTC. Its protein is CASSQETAISSYEQYF.

This clone was seen a few times. This sequence joins TRBV16 and TRBJ1-3, with no clear D. This CDR3 spans 13 amino acids. The V and J ends lost 0 bases and 8 bases respectively, with 8 bases between them. The V gene's germline CDR1 is KGHSY and CDR2 FQNENV. The CDR3 region has the DNA TGTGCCAGCAGCCAATCCAGCTGGGACACCATATATTTT. It encodes CASSQSSWDTIYF.

The chain employs TRBV7-8 and TRBJ1-2; 10 bases match TRBD1. V lost 6 bases to trimming and J lost 0 bases; unmatched junction nucleotides: 7. Germline assignment: CDR1 SGHVS and CDR2 FQNEAQ. The CDR3 is 16 residues long. The CDR3 coding sequence is TGTGCCAGCAGGCGGGACAGGGGCGCGACTAACTATGGCTACACCTTC. Translated: CASRRDRGATNYGYTF.

This clone occurred once. The rearrangement joins TRBV5-5 to TRBJ2-5; 8 bases are a match to TRBD1. The CDR3 is 16 amino acids. V was clipped by 4 bases and J by 6 bases; unmatched bases: 14. Looked up from germline, CDR1 is SGHKS and CDR2 is YYEKEE (reference sequence). The CDR3 is CASSPFLSGGSQTQYF. DNA of the CDR3: TGTGCCAGCAGCCCCTTCTTATCAGGGGGCTCGCAGACCCAGTACTTC. The full variable domain, in which reference TRBV5-5 and TRBJ2-5 provide the parts outside the CDR3, is DAGVTQSPTHLIKTRGQQVTLRCSPISGHKSVSWYQQVLGQGPQFIFQYYEKEERGRGNFPDRFSARQFPNYSSELNVNALLLGDSALYLCASSPFLSGGSQTQYFGPGTRLLVL.

The chain carries TRBV4-1 and TRBJ2-3; D may be TRBD1 or TRBD2 (5 bases each). The CDR3 is made up of 14 amino acids. Trimming shortened V by 5 bases and J by 5 bases, and 14 bases separated the two germline ends. The germline gives CDR1 MGHRA, CDR2 YSYEKL. The CDR3 protein is CASSKGPTGDTQYF. The DNA of the CDR3 is TGCGCCAGCAGCAAGGGACCTACAGGAGATACGCAGTATTTT.

The chain is built from TRBV28 and TRBJ1-3, with D unresolved. Germline CDR1 MDHEN, CDR2 SYDVKM. The CDR3 length is 11 residues. Trimming stripped 6 bases from V and 15 bases from J, with 15 bases between. DNA of the CDR3: TGTGCCAGCAGCTCAAACGGTGGATCATATTTT. It yields the protein CASSSNGGSYF.